This TCR beta chain is from a study of shared clonotypes between healthy human individuals. General study results and limits: Clonotypes not shared had lower generation probabilities than those common to all four donors.

Clones were read by immunoSEQ multiplex PCR, and TCRdb kept only the in-frame ones, dropping some. The sample yields around 370,000 clones, just over 95% seen once. Turning to this clone: Its antigen is undetermined.

Germline lookup yields CDR1 LNHNV and CDR2 YYDKDF (reference sequence). Trimming pared 0 bases from V and 5 bases from J, leaving 10 bases between. This CDR3 has 15 amino acids. The material sequenced was memory CD8+ T cells sorted from blood. This sample's subset: CD45RO+ cells pooled with CCR7-negative TemRA cells. The receptor comes from a man aged 30 to 39 in good health. V usage is TRBV15 and J usage is TRBJ1-4, with D perhaps TRBD1 (5 bases). CDR3 nucleotide sequence: TGTGCCACCAGCAGAGAGGGGACCAAGAATGAAAAACTGTTTTTT. It is translated as CATSREGTKNEKLFF.